The present TCR beta chain was sequenced within a study of cytomegalovirus exposure and HLA in healthy donors. On this clone: Its target is unknown.

The PCR contained 60 Vbeta and 13 Jbeta primers. Libraries were prepared by immunoSEQ multiplex PCR; TCRdb keeps only in-frame clonotypes and omits some of them. The repertoire holds 77,000 or so clones, with around 83% as singletons. Germline CDR1 is SGHRS and CDR2 is YFSETQ. The CDR3 totals 15 residues. Between the trimmed V and J ends, which lost 3 bases and 0 bases, there was a span of 10 bases. Study results and limitations: As was reported, the classifier diagnosed cytomegalovirus status with high specificity and sensitivity.

This receptor was identified in a man between 65 and 79 years old in good health and CMV-seropositive. Sequenced sample: PBMCs. The chain employs TRBV5-1 and TRBJ2-1, with D unclear. Here the CDR3 DNA reads TGCGCCAGCAGCTCCCGAGGAAGCTCCTACAATGAGCAGTTCTTC. Translating it yields CASSSRGSSYNEQFF.